This T cell receptor beta chain was captured in a study of tumor and adjacent non-tumor tissue in lung cancer. Three rounds of nested PCR, following a modified ARM-PCR protocol, produced the TCRbeta library. TCRdb passed the multiplex PCR reads through MiXCR, listing each CDR3 protein once. The profile shows tens of thousands of distinct CDR3 sequences, around 65% of them singletons. In the case of this clonotype: At one end the junction does not follow the germline gene, possibly because of a read error.

No cell sorting was done before RNA was extracted from the tissue. More than 3 cm separated this lung sample from the edge of the tumor. This CDR3 is built from 16 residues. Germline V gives CDR1 SGHRS, CDR2 YFSETQ. Sequenced sample: distant non-tumor lung tissue. The clonotype was recovered from a woman aged 45 to 65 with non-small cell lung cancer. This chain links TRBV5-1 with TRBJ1-3; D not certain. The CDR3 spells CASSLGWIDSGNTIYF. CDR3 nucleotides: TGCGCCAGCAGCTTGGGATGGATCGACTCTGGAAACACAATATATTTT.